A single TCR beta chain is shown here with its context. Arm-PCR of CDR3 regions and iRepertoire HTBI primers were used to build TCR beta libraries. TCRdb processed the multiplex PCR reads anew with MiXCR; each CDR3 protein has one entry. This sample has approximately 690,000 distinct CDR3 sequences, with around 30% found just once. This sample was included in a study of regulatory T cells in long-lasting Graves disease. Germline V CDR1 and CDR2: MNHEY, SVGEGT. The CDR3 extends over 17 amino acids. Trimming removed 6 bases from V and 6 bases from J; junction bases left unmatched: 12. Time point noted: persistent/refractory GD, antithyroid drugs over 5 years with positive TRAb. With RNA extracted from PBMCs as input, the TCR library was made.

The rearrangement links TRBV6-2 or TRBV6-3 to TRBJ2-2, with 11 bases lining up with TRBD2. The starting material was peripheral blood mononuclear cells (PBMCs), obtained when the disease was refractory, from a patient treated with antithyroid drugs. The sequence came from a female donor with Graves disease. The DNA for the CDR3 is TGTGCCAGCAGAGAGAATAGCGGGAGGGCCCGGGCCGGGGAGCTGTTTTTT. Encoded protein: CASRENSGRARAGELFF.